This T cell receptor beta chain appears in the sequencing data of a study of immune evolution from preneoplasia to lung adenocarcinoma. The study, taken as a whole, reports: Later-stage lesions seemingly showed higher T cell density and diversity than normal lung. Compared with EGFR-mutant or double wild-type lesions, KRAS-mutant nodules were more clonal.

About this clone itself: What it binds is unknown.

Patients had resection in Japan or China between the mid-2010s and the late 2010s. Premalignant or tumor cells were enriched by macro-dissection after pathologic assessment. The table came from immunoSEQ multiplex PCR; TCRdb's copy has only in-frame clones and leaves some out. The sample records some 5,400 clones, over 80% being singletons. The specimen sequenced was FFPE minimally invasive lung adenocarcinoma tissue. The clonotype was recovered from a person between 60 and 79 years old with lung adenocarcinoma.

Written as DNA, the CDR3 is TGTGCCATCCCCGACGGAGTGGCCCCCACAGATACGCAGTATTTT. This gives the protein CAIPDGVAPTDTQYF. V and J are TRBV10-3 and TRBJ2-3; D not resolved. The CDR3 extends over 15 amino acids. The V end was cut by 8 bases, the J end by 2 bases, with 17 bases between. The V gene's germline CDR1 is ENHRY and CDR2 SYGVKD.